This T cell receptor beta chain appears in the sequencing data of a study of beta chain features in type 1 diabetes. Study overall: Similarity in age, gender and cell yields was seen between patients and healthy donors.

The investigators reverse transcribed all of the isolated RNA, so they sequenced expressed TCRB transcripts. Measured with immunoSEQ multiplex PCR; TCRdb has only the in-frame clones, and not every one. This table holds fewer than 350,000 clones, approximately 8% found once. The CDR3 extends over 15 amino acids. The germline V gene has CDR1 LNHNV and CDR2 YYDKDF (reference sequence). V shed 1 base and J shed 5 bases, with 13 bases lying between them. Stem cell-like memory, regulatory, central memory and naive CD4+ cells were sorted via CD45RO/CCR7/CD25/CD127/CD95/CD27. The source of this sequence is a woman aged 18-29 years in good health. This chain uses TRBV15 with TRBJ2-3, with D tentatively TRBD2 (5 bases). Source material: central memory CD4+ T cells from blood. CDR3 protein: CATSRVEGAGDTQYF. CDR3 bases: TGTGCCACCAGCAGAGTCGAGGGCGCGGGAGATACGCAGTATTTT.